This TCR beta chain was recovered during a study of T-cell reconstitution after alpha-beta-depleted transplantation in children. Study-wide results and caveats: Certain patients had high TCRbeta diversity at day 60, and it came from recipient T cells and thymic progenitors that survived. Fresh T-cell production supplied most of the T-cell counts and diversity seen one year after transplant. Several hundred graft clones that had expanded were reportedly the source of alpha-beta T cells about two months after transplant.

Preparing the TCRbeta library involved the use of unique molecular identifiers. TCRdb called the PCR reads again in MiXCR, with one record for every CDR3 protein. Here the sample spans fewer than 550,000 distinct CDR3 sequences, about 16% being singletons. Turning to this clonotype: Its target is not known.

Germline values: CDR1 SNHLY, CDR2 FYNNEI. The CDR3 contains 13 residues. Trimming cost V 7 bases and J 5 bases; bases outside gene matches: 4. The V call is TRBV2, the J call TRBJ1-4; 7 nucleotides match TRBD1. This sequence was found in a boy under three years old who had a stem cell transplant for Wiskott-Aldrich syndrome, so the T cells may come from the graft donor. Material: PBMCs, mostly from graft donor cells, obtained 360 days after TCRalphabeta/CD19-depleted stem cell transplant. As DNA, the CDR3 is TGTGCCAGCACGGGCAGGGGGAATGAAAAACTGTTTTTT. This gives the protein CASTGRGNEKLFF.